This section outlines one TCR beta chain sequence together with its context. Its antigen is currently unknown. This sample was taken from a study of T cells in Graves' hyperthyroidism and ophthalmopathy. Study results and limitations: Progression to ophthalmopathy was predicted a median of 6.5 months early.

Germline V gene sequence: CDR1 MNHNS, CDR2 SASEGT. This CDR3 spans 16 amino acids. The V gene lost 7 bases and the J gene lost 1 base, with 17 bases spanning the gap. Regions amplified from RNA transcripts were the TCR beta CDR3 regions. Carried out on the TCR CDR3, a first-round RT-PCR used the HTBI primer set. TCRdb redid the calling of the multiplex PCR reads with MiXCR, one entry per CDR3 protein. Of roughly 580,000 distinct CDR3 sequences listed, more than 11% are singletons. This TCR was sampled from a woman between 25 and 40 years old with Graves' hyperthyroidism that later progressed to Graves' ophthalmopathy. Sequenced material: blood. The rearrangement uses TRBV6-1 and TRBJ2-4; D perhaps matches TRBD1 (5 bases). CDR3 loop: CASIGWGRAAKNIQYF. The CDR3 region has the DNA TGTGCCAGCATCGGTTGGGGCAGGGCGGCCAAAAACATTCAGTACTTC.